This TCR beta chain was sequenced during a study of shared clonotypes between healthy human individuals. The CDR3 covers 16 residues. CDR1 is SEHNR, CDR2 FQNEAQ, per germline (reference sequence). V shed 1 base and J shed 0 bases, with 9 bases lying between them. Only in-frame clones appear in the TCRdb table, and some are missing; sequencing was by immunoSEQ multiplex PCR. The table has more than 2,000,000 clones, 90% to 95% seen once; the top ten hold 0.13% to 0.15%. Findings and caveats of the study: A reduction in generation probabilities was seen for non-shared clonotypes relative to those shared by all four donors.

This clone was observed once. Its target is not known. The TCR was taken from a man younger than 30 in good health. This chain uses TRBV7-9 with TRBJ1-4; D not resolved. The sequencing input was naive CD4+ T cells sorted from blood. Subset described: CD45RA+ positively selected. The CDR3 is CASSLGSLATNEKLFF. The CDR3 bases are TGTGCCAGCAGCTTAGGTAGCCTTGCAACTAATGAAAAACTGTTTTTT.